This T cell receptor beta chain was profiled in a study of control samples from healthy donors and cancer patients. Profiling relied on immunoSEQ multiplex PCR, and the TCRdb table lists in-frame clones only, not all of them. The data show around 70,000 clones, with 83% seen just once and approximately 15% held by the top ten. V was pared by 1 base and J by 11 bases, with 13 bases between. This CDR3 has 13 amino acids. From germline, CDR1 is SGHAT and CDR2 FQNNGV. The rearrangement uses TRBV11-2 and TRBJ2-3; D not resolved. Sequenced: blood. The sequence came from a man in his 60s in good health. The chain's CDR3 is CASSLVRALGQYF. CDR3 DNA: TGTGCCAGCAGCTTAGTAAGAGCTCTAGGGCAGTATTTT.